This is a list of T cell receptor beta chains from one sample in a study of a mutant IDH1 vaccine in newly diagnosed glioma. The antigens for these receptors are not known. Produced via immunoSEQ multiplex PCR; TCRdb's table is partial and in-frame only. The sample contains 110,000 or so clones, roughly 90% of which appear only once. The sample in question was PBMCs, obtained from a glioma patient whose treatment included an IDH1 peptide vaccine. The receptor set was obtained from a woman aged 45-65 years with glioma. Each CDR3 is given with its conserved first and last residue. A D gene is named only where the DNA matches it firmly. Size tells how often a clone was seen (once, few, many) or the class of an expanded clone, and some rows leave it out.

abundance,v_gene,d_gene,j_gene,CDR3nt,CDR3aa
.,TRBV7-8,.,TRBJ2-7,TGTGCCAGCAGCTTACCGCAGGGCCTAGAGCAGTACTTC,CASSLPQGLEQYF
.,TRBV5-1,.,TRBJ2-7,TGCGCCAGCAGCCCCAAAGGGCAGGGTCCCTACGAGCAGTACTTC,CASSPKGQGPYEQYF
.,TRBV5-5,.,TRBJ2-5,TGTGCCAGCACCGCTCAACGGCTCCGGGAGACCCAGTACTTC,CASTAQRLRETQYF
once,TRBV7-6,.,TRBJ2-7,TGTGCCAGCAGCTTAGCGGGTGAGCAGTACTTC,CASSLAGEQYF
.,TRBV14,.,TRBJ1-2,TGTGCCAGCAGCCAAGACCTCGGGCGCTACACCTTC,CASSQDLGRYTF
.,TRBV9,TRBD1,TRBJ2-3,TGTGCCAGCACCAGGTCGGGACAGGGGGGAGATACGCAGTATTTT,CASTRSGQGGDTQYF
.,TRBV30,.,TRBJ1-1,TGTGCCTGGAGTGTACGCTGGAACACTGAAGCTTTCTTT,CAWSVRWNTEAFF
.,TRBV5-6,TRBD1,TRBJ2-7,TGTGCCAGCAGCCCGACAGGGAGCGAGCAGTACTTC,CASSPTGSEQYF
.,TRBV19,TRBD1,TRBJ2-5,TGTGCCAGTAGTTCGGGACAGGGAGGCGAGACCCAGTACTTC,CASSSGQGGETQYF
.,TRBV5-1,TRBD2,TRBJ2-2,TGCGCCAGCTATGTCCGGGAGGCTGGCGGGGAGCTGTTTTTT,CASYVREAGGELFF
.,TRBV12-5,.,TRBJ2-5,TGTGCTAGTGGTTCGGCCTCAGAGACCCAGTACTTC,CASGSASETQYF
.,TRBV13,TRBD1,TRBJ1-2,TGTGCCAGCAGCTCCCCCCAGGGGGCCTATGGCTACACCTTC,CASSSPQGAYGYTF
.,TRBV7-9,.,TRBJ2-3,TGTGCCAGCAGCCCTGGGGGAGCTACAGATACGCAGTATTTT,CASSPGGATDTQYF
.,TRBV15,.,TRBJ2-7,TGTGCCACCAGCAGAGAGGGTGGGGGGTACGAGCAGTACTTC,CATSREGGGYEQYF
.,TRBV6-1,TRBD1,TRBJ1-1,TGTGCCAGCAGCGAACAGGGGTGGCGCACTGAAGCTTTCTTT,CASSEQGWRTEAFF
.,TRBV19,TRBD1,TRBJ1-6,TGTGCCAGTAGTTTCGGACAGGGTGGAAATTCACCCCTCCACTTT,CASSFGQGGNSPLHF
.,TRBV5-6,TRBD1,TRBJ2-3,TGTGCCAGCAGCTACGGGACAGGGACAGATACGCAGTATTTT,CASSYGTGTDTQYF
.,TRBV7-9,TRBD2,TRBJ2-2,TGTGCCAGCAGCCTTGGACTAGCGGCCGGGGAGCTGTTTTTT,CASSLGLAAGELFF
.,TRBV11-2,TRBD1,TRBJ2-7,TGTGCCAGCAGCTTAGAGCAGGGGGCGCCGGCCTACGAGCAGTACTTC,CASSLEQGAPAYEQYF
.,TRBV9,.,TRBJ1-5,TGTGCCAGCAGCCCAAGGGGGGGAAATCAGCCCCAGCATTTT,CASSPRGGNQPQHF
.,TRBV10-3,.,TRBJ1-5,TGTGCCATCAGTGAGTCGAGCAATCAGCCCCAGCATTTT,CAISESSNQPQHF
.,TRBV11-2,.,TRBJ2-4,TGTGCCAGCAGCCCCGGGGGAGGGGGAGACATTCAGTACTTC,CASSPGGGGDIQYF
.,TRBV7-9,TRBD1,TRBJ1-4,TGTGCCAGCAGCTTTCCGCAGGGGGCATGGGAAAAACTGTTTTTT,CASSFPQGAWEKLFF
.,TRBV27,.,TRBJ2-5,TGTGCCAGCAGTTTAGGGGGGGCAGGAGAGACCCAGTACTTC,CASSLGGAGETQYF
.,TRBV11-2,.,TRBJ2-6,TGTGCCAGCAGACGCCCTTCGGGGATCGGGGCCAACGTCCTGACTTTC,CASRRPSGIGANVLTF
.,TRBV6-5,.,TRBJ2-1,TGTGCCAGCAGTTACTTTACCGGGACCTCCTACAATGAGCAGTTCTTC,CASSYFTGTSYNEQFF
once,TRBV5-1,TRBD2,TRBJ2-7,TGCGCCAGCAGTAGCGGGAGTGGAAACTACGAGCAGTACTTC,CASSSGSGNYEQYF
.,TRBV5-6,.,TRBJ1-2,TGTGCCAGCAGCTTATTATCTGGCTACACCTTC,CASSLLSGYTF
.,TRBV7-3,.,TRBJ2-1,TGTGCCAGCAGCTTAGGGTTGGGGAATTACAATGAGCAGTTCTTC,CASSLGLGNYNEQFF
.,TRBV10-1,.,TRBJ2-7,TGCGCCAGCAGTGAGTCGAGAGCCCCCTCCTACGAGCAGTACTTC,CASSESRAPSYEQYF
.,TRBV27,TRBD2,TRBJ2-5,TGTGCCAGCAGTCCCCGGGGTAGCGGGAGGGCGGAGACCCAGTACTTC,CASSPRGSGRAETQYF
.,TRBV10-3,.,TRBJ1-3,TGTGCCATCAGCCCGAGCCGGGGAGCTGGAAACACCATATATTTT,CAISPSRGAGNTIYF
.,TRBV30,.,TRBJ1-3,TGTGCCTGGAGTTATCAGTGGAGCCCGGCGGGAAACACCATATATTTT,CAWSYQWSPAGNTIYF
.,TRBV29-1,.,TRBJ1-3,TGCAGCGTTGAAGATCCGACGGATGGAAACACCATATATTTT,CSVEDPTDGNTIYF
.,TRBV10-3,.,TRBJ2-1,TGTGCCAGCGGGGATACTCTTTCAGACAATGAGCAGTTCTTC,CASGDTLSDNEQFF
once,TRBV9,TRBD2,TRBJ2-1,TGTGCCAGCAGCCCTAGTAGCGGGAGGGCCTACGGTGAGCAGTTCTTC,CASSPSSGRAYGEQFF
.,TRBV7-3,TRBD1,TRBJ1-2,TGTGCCAGCAGCCGAGGACAGGGACCCAACTATGGCTACACCTTC,CASSRGQGPNYGYTF
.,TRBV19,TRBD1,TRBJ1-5,TGTGCCAGTTGGGACAGGGGAACTCAGCCCCAGCATTTT,CASWDRGTQPQHF
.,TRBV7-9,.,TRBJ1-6,TGTGCCAGCAGAGCAGGGGATTCACCCCTCCACTTT,CASRAGDSPLHF
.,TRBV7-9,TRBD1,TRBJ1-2,TGTGCCAGCAGCTTATATGGGGCAGGGGGCGACTATGGCTACACCTTC,CASSLYGAGGDYGYTF
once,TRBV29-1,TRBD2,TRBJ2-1,TGCAGCGTTTCGAGCGGGACCTACAATGAGCAGTTCTTC,CSVSSGTYNEQFF
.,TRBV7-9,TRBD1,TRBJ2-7,TGTGCCAGCAGCTTAAAAACAGGGGGACAAAACTCCTACGAGCAGTACTTC,CASSLKTGGQNSYEQYF
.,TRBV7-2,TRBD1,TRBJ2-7,TGTGCCAGCAGCTTAGGCCAGGGGGCTCGAGGCGAGCAGTACTTC,CASSLGQGARGEQYF
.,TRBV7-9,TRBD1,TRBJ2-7,TGTGCCAGCAGCTCGCGACAGGGATTCTACGAGCAGTACTTC,CASSSRQGFYEQYF
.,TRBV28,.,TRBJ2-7,TGTGCCAGCTTGGGGGTCCTGAGCTCCTACGAGCAGTACTTC,CASLGVLSSYEQYF
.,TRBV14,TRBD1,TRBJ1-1,TGTGCCAGCAGCCTGAGGACAGGAGGAACTGAAGCTTTCTTT,CASSLRTGGTEAFF
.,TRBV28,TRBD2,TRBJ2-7,TGTGCCAGCAGTTTCCCCGGACTAGCGGGAAGCTCCTACGAGCAGTACTTC,CASSFPGLAGSSYEQYF
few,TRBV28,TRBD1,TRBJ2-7,TGTGCCAGCAGTCTCCTTGGGACAGGGACCTACGAGCAGTACTTC,CASSLLGTGTYEQYF
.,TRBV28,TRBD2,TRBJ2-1,TGTGCCAGCAGTTTATACCTAGCGGGAGGGCCCAGCAATGAGCAGTTCTTC,CASSLYLAGGPSNEQFF
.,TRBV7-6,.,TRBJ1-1,TGTGCCAGCAGCTTACGGGCGGCTTCTAGCACTGAAGCTTTCTTT,CASSLRAASSTEAFF
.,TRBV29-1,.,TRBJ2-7,TGCAGCGTTGAAGAAGGGGGGTACGAGCAGTACTTC,CSVEEGGYEQYF
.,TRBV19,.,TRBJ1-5,TGTGCCAGTAGTATACGGGGCCCCCCGAATCAGCCCCAGCATTTT,CASSIRGPPNQPQHF
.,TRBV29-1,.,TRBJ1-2,TGCAGCGTTGGAGGGGCTAACGGCTACACCTTC,CSVGGANGYTF
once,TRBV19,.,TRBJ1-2,TGTGCCAGTAGTATAGGCGGACAGTCAGTCTATGGCTACACCTTC,CASSIGGQSVYGYTF